One and the same sample provided the 4 T cell receptor beta chains below, sequenced in a study of molecular identifiers for immune sequencing clone quantification. TCRdb passed the PCR reads through MiXCR, listing each CDR3 protein once. This table holds around 100,000 distinct CDR3 sequences, 35% found once. Sequencing used naive CD8+ T cells from blood, with Jurkat cell RNA spiked in. The subset denotes: FACS-sorted CD8+CD4-CCR7+CD45RA+ naive T cells. Receptors originate from a human donor in good health. Some libraries in this study had Jurkat cell RNA spiked in.

The J gene is TRBJ2-3, the V gene TRBV20-1; perhaps TRBD2 as D (6 bases). The CDR3 runs to 13 residues. The germline V gene encodes CDR1 DFQATT and CDR2 SNEGSKA (reference sequence). V lost 5 bases to trimming and J lost 6 bases, with 15 bases between them. The CDR3 loop is CSAPRDFSDTQYF. CDR3 coding DNA: TGCAGTGCTCCTCGGGACTTTTCGGATACGCAGTATTTT.

At least ten counts were recorded for this clonotype. The chain joins TRBV12-3 or TRBV12-4 to TRBJ2-7, with no clear D. Trimming left V 3 bases short and J 0 bases short, with 6 bases between. The CDR3 contains 13 residues. The chain's CDR3 is CASSLSGSYEQYF. The CDR3 DNA reads TGTGCCAGCAGTTTGTCCGGCTCCTACGAGCAGTACTTC.

This clonotype was recorded at least ten times. The chain joins TRBV7-9 to TRBJ2-1, with D perhaps matching TRBD1 or TRBD2 (5 bases each). The CDR3 extends over 14 amino acids. Germline V gives CDR1 SEHNR, CDR2 FQNEAQ (reference sequence). The V and J ends lost 1 base and 10 bases respectively, with 14 bases between them. As DNA, the CDR3 is TGTGCCAGCAGCTTAGGAGGGGTCGGCAGAGAGCAGTTCTTC. It is translated as CASSLGGVGREQFF. Filled out from reference TRBV7-9 and TRBJ2-1, the complete variable domain reads DTGVSQNPRHKITKRGQNVTFRCDPISEHNRLYWYRQTLGQGPEFLTYFQNEAQLEKSRLLSDRFSAERPKGSFSTLEIQRTEQGDSAMYLCASSLGGVGREQFFGPGTRLTVL.

This chain links TRBV20-1 with TRBJ2-5; 10 nucleotides match TRBD1. Germline CDR1 is DFQATT and CDR2 is SNEGSKA (reference sequence). There are 16 residues in the CDR3. J was trimmed by 4 bases and V by 0 bases; bases with no gene match: 8. DNA of the CDR3: TGCAGTGCTAGAGATTGGGACAGGGGTATACTAGAGACCCAGTACTTC. Translating gives CSARDWDRGILETQYF.